This T cell receptor beta chain appears in the sequencing data of a study of blood T cell repertoires in COVID-19. Study details: Acute and convalescent COVID-19 specimens originated in the United States, Italy and Spain.

Germline V gives CDR1 LNHDA, CDR2 SQIVND (reference sequence). V lost 4 bases and J lost 0, with 10 bases in between. The CDR3 spans 15 residues. Method: immunoSEQ multiplex PCR; TCRdb's copy keeps in-frame clones and lacks some. There are about 120,000 clones in the sample; 60% to 75% occur only once, and 1.9% lies in the top ten. The sequenced sample was peripheral blood. J is TRBJ2-1 and V is TRBV19, with D perhaps matching TRBD2 (6 bases). The sequence came from a woman in her 70s with acute or convalescent COVID-19. The CDR3 spells CASSKLAGSYNEQFF. CDR3 nucleotide sequence: TGTGCCAGTAGTAAACTAGCTGGCTCCTACAATGAGCAGTTCTTC. The full variable domain, with the rest looked up from reference TRBV19 and TRBJ2-1, is DGGITQSPKYLFRKEGQNVTLSCEQNLNHDAMYWYRQDPGQGLRLIYYSQIVNDFQKGDIAEGYSVSREKKESFPLTVTSAQKNPTAFYLCASSKLAGSYNEQFFGPGTRLTVL.